The clone carrying this TCR beta chain was counted only a few times. TCRdb recomputed calls from the 5' RACE reads with MiXCR, one row per CDR3 protein. The repertoire consists of roughly 690,000 distinct CDR3 sequences, with approximately 21% occurring once and the leading ten covering over 4%. The CDR3 has 11 amino acids. CDR1 and CDR2 from the germline V gene are LGHNT and FRNRAP. Trimming left V 6 bases short and J 4 bases short, with 5 bases between. This entry comes from a study of identical twins. These data also featured in a second study, about T cells expressing NK-cell markers.

The receptor was isolated from a woman between 18 and 30 years old in good health. This chain uses TRBV12-5 with TRBJ2-3; D remains unclear. Source material: PBMCs. The CDR3 region is CASGVPDTQYF. Written as DNA, the CDR3 is TGTGCTAGTGGGGTGCCAGATACGCAGTATTTT.